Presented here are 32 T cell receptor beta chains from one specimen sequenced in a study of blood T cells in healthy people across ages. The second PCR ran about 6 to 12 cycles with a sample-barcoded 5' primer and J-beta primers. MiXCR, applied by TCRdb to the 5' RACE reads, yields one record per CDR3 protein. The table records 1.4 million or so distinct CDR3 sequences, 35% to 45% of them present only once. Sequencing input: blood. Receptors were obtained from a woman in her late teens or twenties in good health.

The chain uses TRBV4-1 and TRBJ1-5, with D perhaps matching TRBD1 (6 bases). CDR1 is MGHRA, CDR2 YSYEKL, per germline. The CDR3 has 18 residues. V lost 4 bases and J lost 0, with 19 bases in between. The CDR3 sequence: CASSLRTAERYSNQPQHF. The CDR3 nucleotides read TGCGCCAGCAGCCTCAGGACAGCCGAGCGTTATAGCAATCAGCCCCAGCATTTT.

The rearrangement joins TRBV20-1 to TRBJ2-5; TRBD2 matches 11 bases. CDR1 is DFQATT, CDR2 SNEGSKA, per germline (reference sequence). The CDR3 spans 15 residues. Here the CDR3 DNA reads TGCAGCGCCAGGGGACTAGCGGACCACCAAGAGACCCAGTACTTC. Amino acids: CSARGLADHQETQYF.

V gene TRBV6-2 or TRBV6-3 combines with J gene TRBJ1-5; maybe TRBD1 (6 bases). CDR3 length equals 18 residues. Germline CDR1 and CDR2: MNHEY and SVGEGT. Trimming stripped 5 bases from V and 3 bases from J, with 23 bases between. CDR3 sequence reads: CASSPLLGGDDTNQPQHF. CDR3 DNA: TGTGCCAGCAGTCCTCTGCTGGGGGGCGACGACACCAATCAGCCCCAGCATTTT.

CDR3 amino acids: CATSENKGSYNEQFF. In DNA, the CDR3 is TGTGCCACCAGTGAGAATAAGGGATCCTACAATGAGCAGTTCTTC. This chain connects TRBV24-1 to TRBJ2-1; D gene unclear. Trimming pared 4 bases from V and 1 base from J, leaving 10 bases between. The germline gives CDR1 KGHDR, CDR2 SFDVKD. This CDR3 comprises 15 residues.

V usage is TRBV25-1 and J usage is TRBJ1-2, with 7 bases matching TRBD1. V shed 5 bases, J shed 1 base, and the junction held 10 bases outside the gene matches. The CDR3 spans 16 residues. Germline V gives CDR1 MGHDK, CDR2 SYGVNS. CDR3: CASSPAGTVLNYGYTF. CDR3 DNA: TGTGCCAGCAGTCCTGCCGGGACAGTGCTTAACTATGGCTACACCTTC.

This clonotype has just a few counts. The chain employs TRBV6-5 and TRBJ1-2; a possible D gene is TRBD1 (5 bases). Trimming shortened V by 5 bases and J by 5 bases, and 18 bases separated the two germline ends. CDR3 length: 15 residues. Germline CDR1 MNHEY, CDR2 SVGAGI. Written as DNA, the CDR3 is TGTGCCAGCAGTCCAACGGGGGGACCGATATATGGCTACACCTTC. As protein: CASSPTGGPIYGYTF.

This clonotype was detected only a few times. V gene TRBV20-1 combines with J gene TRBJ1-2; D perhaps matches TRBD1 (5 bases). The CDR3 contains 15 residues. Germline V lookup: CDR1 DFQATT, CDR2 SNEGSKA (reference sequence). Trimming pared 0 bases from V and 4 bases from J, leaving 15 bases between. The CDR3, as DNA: TGCAGTGCTAGAGATATCGGCAGGGCGGCCTATGGCTACACCTTC. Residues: CSARDIGRAAYGYTF.

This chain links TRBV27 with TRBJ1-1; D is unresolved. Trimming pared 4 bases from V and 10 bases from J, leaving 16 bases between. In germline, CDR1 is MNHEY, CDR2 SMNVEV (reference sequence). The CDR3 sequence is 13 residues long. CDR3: CASSSTPPVAAFF. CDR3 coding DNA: TGTGCCAGCAGTTCCACCCCTCCCGTGGCAGCTTTCTTT.

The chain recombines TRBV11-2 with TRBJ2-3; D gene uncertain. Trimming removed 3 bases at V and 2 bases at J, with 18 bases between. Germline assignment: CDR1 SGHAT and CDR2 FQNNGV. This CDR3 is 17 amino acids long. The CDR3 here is CASSFRLGRLYTDTQYF. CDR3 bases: TGTGCCAGCAGCTTTCGTCTAGGACGCCTCTACACAGATACGCAGTATTTT.

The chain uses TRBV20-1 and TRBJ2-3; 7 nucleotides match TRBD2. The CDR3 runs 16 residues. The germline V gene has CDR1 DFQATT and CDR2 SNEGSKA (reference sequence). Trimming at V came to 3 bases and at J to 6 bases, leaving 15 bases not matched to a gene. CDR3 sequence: CSARKLGGGSWDTQYF. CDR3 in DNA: TGCAGTGCTAGGAAACTCGGGGGAGGGAGTTGGGATACGCAGTATTTT.

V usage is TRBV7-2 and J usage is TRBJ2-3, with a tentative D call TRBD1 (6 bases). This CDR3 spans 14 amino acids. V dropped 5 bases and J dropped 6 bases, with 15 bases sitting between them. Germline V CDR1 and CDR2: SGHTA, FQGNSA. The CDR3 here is CASSVGQFGDTQYF. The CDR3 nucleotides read TGTGCCAGCAGCGTAGGACAGTTCGGGGATACGCAGTATTTT.

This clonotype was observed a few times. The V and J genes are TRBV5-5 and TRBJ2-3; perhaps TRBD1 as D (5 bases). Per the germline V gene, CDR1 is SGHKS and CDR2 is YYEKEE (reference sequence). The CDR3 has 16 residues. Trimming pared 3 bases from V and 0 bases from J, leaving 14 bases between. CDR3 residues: CASSYQGYSSTDTQYF. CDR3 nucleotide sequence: TGTGCCAGCAGCTATCAGGGTTACTCTAGCACAGATACGCAGTATTTT.

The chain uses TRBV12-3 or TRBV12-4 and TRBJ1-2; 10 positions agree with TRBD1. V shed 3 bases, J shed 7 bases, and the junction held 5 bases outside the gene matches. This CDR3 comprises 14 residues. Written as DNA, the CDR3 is TGTGCCAGCAGTTTGCTGACAGGGGGCTCTGGCTACACCTTC. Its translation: CASSLLTGGSGYTF.

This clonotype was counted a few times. The CDR3 loop is CASSYSNSINSPLHF. CDR3 DNA: TGTGCCAGCAGTTACTCGAACAGCATTAATTCACCCCTCCACTTT. The chain has TRBV6-2 or TRBV6-3 and TRBJ1-6; D remains ambiguous. Deletions cut 0 bases from V and 6 bases from J, with 9 bases between. The CDR3 totals 15 residues. CDR1 is MNHEY and CDR2 is SVGEGT in the germline V gene.

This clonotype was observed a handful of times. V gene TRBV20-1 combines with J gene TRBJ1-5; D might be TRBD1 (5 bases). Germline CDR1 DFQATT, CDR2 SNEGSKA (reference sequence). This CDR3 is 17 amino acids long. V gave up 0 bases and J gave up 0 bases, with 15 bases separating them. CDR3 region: CSAREGAWKYSNQPQHF. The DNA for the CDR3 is TGCAGTGCTAGAGAAGGGGCATGGAAATATAGCAATCAGCCCCAGCATTTT.

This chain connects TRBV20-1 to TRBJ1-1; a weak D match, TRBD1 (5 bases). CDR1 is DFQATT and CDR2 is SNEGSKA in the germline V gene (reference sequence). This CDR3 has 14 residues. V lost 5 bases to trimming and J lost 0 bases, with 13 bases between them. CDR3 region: CSASRVDMNTEAFF. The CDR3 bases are TGCAGTGCTTCCCGGGTGGACATGAACACTGAAGCTTTCTTT.

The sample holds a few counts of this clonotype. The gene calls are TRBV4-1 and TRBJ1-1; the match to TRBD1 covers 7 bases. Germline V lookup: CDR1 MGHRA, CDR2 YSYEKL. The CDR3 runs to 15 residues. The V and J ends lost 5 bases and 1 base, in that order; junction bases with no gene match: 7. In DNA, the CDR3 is TGCGCCAGCAGCTCGCAACAGGGGTCGAACACTGAAGCTTTCTTT. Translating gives CASSSQQGSNTEAFF.

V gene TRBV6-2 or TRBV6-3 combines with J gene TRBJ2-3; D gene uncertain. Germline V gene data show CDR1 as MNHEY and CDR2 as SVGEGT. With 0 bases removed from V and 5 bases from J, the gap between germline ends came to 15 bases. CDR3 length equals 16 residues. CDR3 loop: CASSYSLEDSIDTQYF. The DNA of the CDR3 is TGTGCCAGCAGTTACTCCCTAGAGGATTCTATAGATACGCAGTATTTT.

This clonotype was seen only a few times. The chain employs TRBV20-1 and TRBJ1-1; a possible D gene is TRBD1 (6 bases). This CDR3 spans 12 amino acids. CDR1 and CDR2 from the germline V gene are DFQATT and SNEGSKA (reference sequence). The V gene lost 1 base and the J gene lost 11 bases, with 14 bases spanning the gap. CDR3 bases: TGCAGTGCTAGAGCTTATGGCCAGGGGGCTTTCTTT. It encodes CSARAYGQGAFF.

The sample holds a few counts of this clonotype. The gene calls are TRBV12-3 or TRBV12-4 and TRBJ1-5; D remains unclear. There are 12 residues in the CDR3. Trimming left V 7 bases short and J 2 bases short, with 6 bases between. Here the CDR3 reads CASTFGNQPQHF. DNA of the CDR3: TGTGCCAGCACCTTTGGCAATCAGCCCCAGCATTTT.

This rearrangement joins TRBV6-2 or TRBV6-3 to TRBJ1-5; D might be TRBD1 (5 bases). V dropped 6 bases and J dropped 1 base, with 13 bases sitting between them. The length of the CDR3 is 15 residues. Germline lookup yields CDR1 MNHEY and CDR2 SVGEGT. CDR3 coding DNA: TGTGCCAGCAGAACGCCGGGGCAGAGCAATCAGCCCCAGCATTTT. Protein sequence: CASRTPGQSNQPQHF.

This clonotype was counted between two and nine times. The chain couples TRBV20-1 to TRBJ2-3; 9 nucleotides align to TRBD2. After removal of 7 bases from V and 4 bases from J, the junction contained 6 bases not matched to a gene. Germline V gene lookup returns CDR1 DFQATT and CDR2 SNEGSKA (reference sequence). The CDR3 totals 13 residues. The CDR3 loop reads CSGIAGVPDTQYF. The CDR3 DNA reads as TGCAGTGGCATAGCGGGAGTCCCAGATACGCAGTATTTT.

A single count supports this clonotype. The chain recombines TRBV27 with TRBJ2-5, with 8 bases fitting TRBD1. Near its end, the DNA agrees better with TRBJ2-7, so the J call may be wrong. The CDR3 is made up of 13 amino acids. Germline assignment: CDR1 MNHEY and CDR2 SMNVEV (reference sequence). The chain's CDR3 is CATSGQGRYEQYF. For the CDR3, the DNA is TGTGCCACCTCTGGACAGGGCCGCTACGAGCAGTACTTC.

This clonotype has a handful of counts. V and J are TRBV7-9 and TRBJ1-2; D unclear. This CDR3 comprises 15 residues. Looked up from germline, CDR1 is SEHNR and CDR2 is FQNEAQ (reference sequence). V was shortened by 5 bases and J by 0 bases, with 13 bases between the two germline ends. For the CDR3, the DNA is TGTGCCAGCAGCATTCGCGCCGGGACTAACTATGGCTACACCTTC. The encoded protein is CASSIRAGTNYGYTF.

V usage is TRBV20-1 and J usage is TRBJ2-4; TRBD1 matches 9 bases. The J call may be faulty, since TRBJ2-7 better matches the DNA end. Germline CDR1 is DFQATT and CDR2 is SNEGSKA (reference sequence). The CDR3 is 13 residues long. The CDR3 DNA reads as TGCAGTGCTACGGGGGGACAGGGCAACGAGCAGTACTTC. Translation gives CSATGGQGNEQYF.

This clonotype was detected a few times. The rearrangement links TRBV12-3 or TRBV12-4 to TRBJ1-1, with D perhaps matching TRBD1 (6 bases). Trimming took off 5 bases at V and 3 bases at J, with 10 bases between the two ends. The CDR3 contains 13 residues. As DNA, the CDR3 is TGTGCCAGCAGTCCCTACAGGGACACTGAAGCTTTCTTT. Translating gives CASSPYRDTEAFF.

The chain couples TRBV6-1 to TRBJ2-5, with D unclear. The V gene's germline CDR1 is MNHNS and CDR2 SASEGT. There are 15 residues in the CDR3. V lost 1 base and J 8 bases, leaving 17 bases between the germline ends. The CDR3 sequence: CASSEVGQVRETQYF. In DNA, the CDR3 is TGTGCCAGCAGTGAAGTCGGTCAGGTTAGGGAAACCCAGTACTTC.

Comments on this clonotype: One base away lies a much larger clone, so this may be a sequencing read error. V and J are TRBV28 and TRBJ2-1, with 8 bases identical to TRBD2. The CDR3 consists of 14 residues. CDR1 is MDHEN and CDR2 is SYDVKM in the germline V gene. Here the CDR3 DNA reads TGTGCCTGCAGTTTTACGGGAGGGTACAATGAGCAGTTCTTC. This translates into CACSFTGGYNEQFF.

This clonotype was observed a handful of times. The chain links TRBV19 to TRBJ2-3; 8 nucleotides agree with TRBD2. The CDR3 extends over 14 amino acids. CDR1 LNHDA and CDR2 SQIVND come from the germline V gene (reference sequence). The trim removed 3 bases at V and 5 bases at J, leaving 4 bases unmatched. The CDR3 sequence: CASSIRLAGDTQYF. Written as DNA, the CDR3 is TGTGCCAGTAGTATTCGGCTAGCGGGAGATACGCAGTATTTT.

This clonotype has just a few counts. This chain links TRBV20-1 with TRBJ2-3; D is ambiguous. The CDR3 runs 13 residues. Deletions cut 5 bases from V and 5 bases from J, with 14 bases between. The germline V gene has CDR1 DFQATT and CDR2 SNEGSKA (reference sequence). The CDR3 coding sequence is TGCAGTGCTGTCCCCCCGCTTAGAGATACGCAGTATTTT. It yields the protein CSAVPPLRDTQYF.

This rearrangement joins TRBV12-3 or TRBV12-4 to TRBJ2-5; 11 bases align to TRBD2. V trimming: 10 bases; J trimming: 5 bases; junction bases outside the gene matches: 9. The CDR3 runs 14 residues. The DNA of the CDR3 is TGTGCCAACAGCCTTACTAGCGGGAGTGAGACCCAGTACTTC. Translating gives CANSLTSGSETQYF.

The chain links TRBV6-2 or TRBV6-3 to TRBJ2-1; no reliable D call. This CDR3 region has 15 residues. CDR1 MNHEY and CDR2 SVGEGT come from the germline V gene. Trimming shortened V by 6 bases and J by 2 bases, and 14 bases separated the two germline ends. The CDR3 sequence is CASRKPDLTYNEQFF. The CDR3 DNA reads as TGTGCCAGCAGAAAGCCTGACTTAACCTACAATGAGCAGTTCTTC.